The 32 T cell receptor beta chains below were found in one sample sequenced in a study of blood T cell dynamics during melanoma immunotherapy. Using immunoSEQ multiplex PCR, the repertoire was profiled, and TCRdb retains in-frame clones only, with some absent. The sample contains approximately 15,000 clones, more than 75% of which appear only once. The time point here: pre-treatment baseline. The specimen comprised blood, sampled from a patient treated with checkpoint blockade. The receptors were sampled from a human donor with melanoma.

The CDR3 spells CARMEGADTQYF. Written as DNA, the CDR3 is TGTGCACGAATGGAGGGGGCAGATACGCAGTATTTT. The gene calls are TRBV2 and TRBJ2-3; D is perhaps TRBD1 or TRBD2 (6 bases each). Per the germline V gene, CDR1 is SNHLY and CDR2 is FYNNEI. This CDR3 spans 12 amino acids.

This clone was seen a single time. The chain couples TRBV6-5 to TRBJ1-1, with D maybe TRBD1 (5 bases). Trimming took off 0 bases at V and 4 bases at J, with 12 bases between the two ends. Germline lookup yields CDR1 MNHEY and CDR2 SVGAGI. The CDR3 runs to 15 residues. The CDR3 sequence is CASSYSGVDTTEAFF. As DNA, the CDR3 is TGTGCCAGCAGTTACTCGGGGGTGGATACCACTGAAGCTTTCTTT.

This chain uses TRBV30 with TRBJ1-4; D is unresolved. Trimming took 2 bases from V and 8 from J, leaving 12 bases between them. CDR3 length: 13 amino acids. Per the germline V gene, CDR1 is GTSNPN and CDR2 is SVGIG (reference sequence). CDR3 DNA: TGTGCCTGGAGTATCAGCAGATACGAAAAACTGTTTTTT. It yields the protein CAWSISRYEKLFF.

The chain has TRBV5-1 and TRBJ2-5; 8 nucleotides line up with TRBD1. This CDR3 has 14 amino acids. V lost 2 bases to trimming and J lost 4 bases; unmatched junction nucleotides: 4. Germline loops: CDR1 SGHRS, CDR2 YFSETQ. The CDR3, as DNA: TGCGCCAGCAGCTTAACAGGGGGTTCAGAGACCCAGTACTTC. This sequence encodes CASSLTGGSETQYF.

The chain couples TRBV7-6 to TRBJ2-5, with D hard to call. Trimming stripped 0 bases from V and 4 bases from J, with 18 bases between. CDR3 size: 17 residues. Germline V gene sequence: CDR1 SGHVS, CDR2 FNYEAQ. DNA for the CDR3: TGTGCCAGCAGCTTAGCGCGTGGCAGGTTACTGGGAGAGACCCAGTACTTC. Encoded protein: CASSLARGRLLGETQYF.

The chain recombines TRBV6-6 with TRBJ1-5; 8 nucleotides align to TRBD1. The V gene end was trimmed by 5 bases and the J gene end by 4 bases; junction bases not matched to a gene: 4. This CDR3 is built from 14 residues. Germline loops: CDR1 MNHNY, CDR2 SVGAGI (reference sequence). In DNA, the CDR3 is TGTGCCAGCAGTCGATACAGGGGGAATCAGCCCCAGCATTTT. It is translated as CASSRYRGNQPQHF.

The chain uses TRBV7-9 and TRBJ2-2, with a tentative D call TRBD2 (5 bases). Germline CDR1 is SEHNR and CDR2 is FQNEAQ (reference sequence). The CDR3 contains 15 residues. Deletions cut 5 bases from V and 4 bases from J, with 14 bases between. CDR3 DNA sequence: TGTGCCAGCAGCAATAGTCCCCGGGGCACCGGGGAGCTGTTTTTT. Translated, it gives CASSNSPRGTGELFF.

This chain links TRBV7-8 with TRBJ2-1; 7 nucleotides agree with TRBD2. This CDR3 is built from 16 residues. CDR1 is SGHVS, CDR2 FQNEAQ, per germline. V shed 6 bases, J shed 4 bases, and the junction held 12 bases outside the gene matches. The CDR3: CASSSYKTSRYNEQFF. CDR3 bases: TGTGCCAGCAGTTCATACAAGACTAGCAGGTACAATGAGCAGTTCTTC.

V usage is TRBV9 and J usage is TRBJ2-7, with TRBD2 as a possible D gene (6 bases). Germline CDR1 SGDLS, CDR2 YYNGEE. V lost 0 bases, J lost 1 base, and 8 bases lay in between. This CDR3 is 14 amino acids long. The CDR3 is CASSVGGDSYEQYF. The CDR3 DNA follows: TGTGCCAGCAGCGTAGGGGGGGATTCCTACGAGCAGTACTTC. Full variable domain (outside the CDR3, taken from reference TRBV9 and TRBJ2-7): DSGVTQTPKHLITATGQRVTLRCSPRSGDLSVYWYQQSLDQGLQFLIQYYNGEERAKGNILERFSAQQFPDLHSELNLSSLELGDSALYFCASSVGGDSYEQYFGPGTRLTVT.

This clone was observed a few times. The genes are TRBV5-1 and TRBJ1-1; D call uncertain. The CDR3 contains 15 residues. Trimming pared 0 bases from V and 4 bases from J, leaving 13 bases between. Germline V lookup: CDR1 SGHRS, CDR2 YFSETQ. CDR3 coding DNA: TGCGCCAGCAGCTTGGTGTCAGGCACGACCACTGAAGCTTTCTTT. Encoded protein: CASSLVSGTTTEAFF.

V is TRBV5-1 and J is TRBJ2-6; D unclear. The CDR3 spans 15 residues. Trimming left V 2 bases short and J 3 bases short, with 9 bases between. Germline V gene lookup returns CDR1 SGHRS and CDR2 YFSETQ. In DNA, the CDR3 is TGCGCCAGCAGCTTTTCAGGTGGTGGGGCCAACGTCCTGACTTTC. Protein product: CASSFSGGGANVLTF.

The rearrangement uses TRBV10-1 and TRBJ1-4; D gene uncertain. Germline CDR1 is WNHNN and CDR2 is SYGVQD (reference sequence). This CDR3 is built from 16 residues. V was pared by 0 bases and J by 7 bases, with 15 bases between. The CDR3 sequence is CASSESTFGNTEKLFF. The CDR3 region has the DNA TGCGCCAGCAGTGAGTCAACGTTCGGGAATACTGAAAAACTGTTTTTT.

CDR3 in amino acids: CASSNLAAGANVLTF. DNA for the CDR3: TGTGCCAGCAGCAATCTAGCAGCTGGGGCCAACGTCCTGACTTTC. The chain employs TRBV7-9 and TRBJ2-6; tentative D call: TRBD2 (5 bases). V was cut by 5 bases and J by 2 bases, with 10 bases left in between. CDR3 length: 15 amino acids. The germline gives CDR1 SEHNR, CDR2 FQNEAQ (reference sequence).

The J gene is TRBJ2-3, the V gene TRBV10-1; D call uncertain. V was trimmed by 3 bases and J by 1 base, leaving 11 bases between them. The germline CDR1 and CDR2 sequences are WNHNN and SYGVQD (reference sequence). The CDR3 is made up of 15 amino acids. Written as DNA, the CDR3 is TGCGCCAGCAGTGACGGCTCAGTGGGCACAGATACGCAGTATTTT. Translation gives CASSDGSVGTDTQYF.

The chain is built from TRBV7-2 and TRBJ1-3, with D unresolved. Per germline, CDR1 SGHTA and CDR2 FQGNSA. There are 16 residues in the CDR3. V was clipped by 2 bases and J by 0 bases, with 11 bases between them. In DNA form, the CDR3 reads TGTGCCAGCAGCTTATATTGGGCGAGCTCTGGAAACACCATATATTTT. It codes for CASSLYWASSGNTIYF.

The chain carries TRBV21-1 and TRBJ1-6; the D call TRBD1 from the table was never checked on the DNA. TRBV21-1 has pseudogene status. The CDR3 consists of 15 residues. The DNA for the CDR3 is TGTGCCAGCAGCAAAGCACCGGACAGGTATTCACCCCTCCACTTT. Its protein is CASSKAPDRYSPLHF.

The rearrangement joins TRBV7-6 to TRBJ2-1; maybe TRBD1 (6 bases). Deletions cut 1 base from V and 8 bases from J, with 18 bases between. The CDR3 runs 16 residues. Germline CDR1 is SGHVS and CDR2 is FNYEAQ. The CDR3 coding sequence is TGTGCCAGCAGCTTAGTTTGGGGGCGGGCCGCCCATGAGCAGTTCTTC. Residues: CASSLVWGRAAHEQFF.

The chain links TRBV11-2 to TRBJ1-6, with D unresolved. V shed 0 bases and J shed 10 bases, with 4 bases lying between them. CDR3 length: 12 amino acids. CDR1 SGHAT and CDR2 FQNNGV come from the germline V gene. CDR3 loop: CASSLEVSPLHF. For the CDR3, the DNA is TGTGCCAGCAGCTTAGAGGTCTCACCCCTCCACTTT.

The CDR3 nucleotides read TGCGCCAGCAGCCCCGCTCAGTTCACCGGGGAGCTGTTTTTT. It encodes CASSPAQFTGELFF. The chain joins TRBV5-1 to TRBJ2-2; no clear D. Germline V gives CDR1 SGHRS, CDR2 YFSETQ. With 4 bases removed from V and 4 bases from J, the gap between germline ends came to 11 bases. The CDR3 totals 14 residues.

The J gene is TRBJ1-5, the V gene TRBV10-1, with D hard to call. Trimming pared 3 bases from V and 5 bases from J, leaving 8 bases between. The CDR3 runs to 13 residues. Germline loops: CDR1 WNHNN, CDR2 SYGVQD (reference sequence). CDR3 nucleotide sequence: TGCGCCAGCAGTGAAGCGGCCCATCAGCCCCAGCATTTT. Encoded protein: CASSEAAHQPQHF.

The gene calls are TRBV9 and TRBJ2-6; 11 positions agree with TRBD2. The CDR3 is 20 residues long. Germline V gene lookup returns CDR1 SGDLS and CDR2 YYNGEE. V gave up 3 bases and J gave up 0 bases; unmatched junction bases: 11. The CDR3 reads CASSAATYSGGASGANVLTF. CDR3 nucleotide sequence: TGTGCCAGCAGCGCCGCCACCTATAGCGGGGGGGCCTCTGGGGCCAACGTCCTGACTTTC.

The chain employs TRBV28 and TRBJ2-2; either TRBD1 or TRBD2 may fit D (7 bases each). Trimming stripped 6 bases from V and 6 bases from J, with 17 bases between. The CDR3 extends over 15 amino acids. Germline V gene data show CDR1 as MDHEN and CDR2 as SYDVKM. The CDR3 spells CASSPTGEGAGELFF. CDR3 nucleotide sequence: TGTGCCAGCAGCCCCACAGGGGAGGGGGCCGGGGAGCTGTTTTTT.

The chain carries TRBV11-2 and TRBJ2-5; weak D call: TRBD1 (6 bases). The CDR3 is 15 residues long. Trimming stripped 3 bases from V and 1 base from J, with 12 bases between. Germline V CDR1 and CDR2: SGHAT, FQNNGV. The CDR3 is CASSFSGTSQETQYF. In DNA, the CDR3 is TGTGCCAGCAGCTTTTCTGGGACAAGCCAAGAGACCCAGTACTTC.

The CDR3 DNA is TGTGCCAGCAGCACGTTTGGGGGTGCGAACACTGAAGCTTTCTTT. This gives the protein CASSTFGGANTEAFF. This chain connects TRBV7-9 to TRBJ1-1, with a tentative D call TRBD1 (5 bases). Per the germline V gene, CDR1 is SEHNR and CDR2 is FQNEAQ (reference sequence). The CDR3 sequence is 15 residues long. The V gene lost 5 bases and the J gene lost 1 base, with 14 bases spanning the gap.

The V call is TRBV6-1, the J call TRBJ2-3, with 9 bases identical to TRBD2. Per the germline V gene, CDR1 is MNHNS and CDR2 is SASEGT. This CDR3 comprises 18 residues. With 2 bases clipped from V and 0 bases from J, the junction kept 9 bases outside the gene matches. CDR3 nucleotide sequence: TGTGCCAGCAGTGAAACCGTCGCGGGGGGGCCTAGCACAGATACGCAGTATTTT. Its translation: CASSETVAGGPSTDTQYF.

The J gene is TRBJ2-3, the V gene TRBV14, with 8 bases aligning to TRBD2. V dropped 5 bases and J dropped 6; count of bases not matched to a gene: 10. Per germline, CDR1 SGHDN and CDR2 FVKESK. The CDR3 sequence is 15 residues long. The CDR3 nucleotides are TGTGCCAGCAGCAGGAGCGGGGGTACCTGGGATACGCAGTATTTT. This gives the protein CASSRSGGTWDTQYF.

A remark on this clone: One end of the junction fails to match germline, which may point to a read error. The chain has TRBV11-3 and TRBJ2-4; either TRBD1 or TRBD2 may fit D (5 bases each). Germline V lookup: CDR1 SGHNT, CDR2 YENEEA. This CDR3 is 15 amino acids long. The CDR3 coding sequence is TGTGCCAGCAGCTTAGGGGGGTCGGCCAGAAACATTCAGTACTTC. The encoded protein is CASSLGGSARNIQYF.

V usage is TRBV4-1 and J usage is TRBJ1-5; no reliable D call. Between the trimmed V and J ends, which lost 1 base and 4 bases, there was a span of 11 bases. This CDR3 has 15 amino acids. Germline-derived CDR1 and CDR2 are MGHRA and YSYEKL. CDR3 region: CASSQVGMGNQPQHF. CDR3 coding DNA: TGCGCCAGCAGCCAAGTAGGGATGGGGAATCAGCCCCAGCATTTT.

V usage is TRBV7-9 and J usage is TRBJ1-2, with 11 nucleotides matching TRBD1. CDR3 length equals 16 residues. V lost 3 bases and J lost 7; bases outside the gene matches: 10. From germline, CDR1 is SEHNR and CDR2 FQNEAQ (reference sequence). The CDR3 is CASSLGGDRGLRGYTF. The CDR3 region has the DNA TGTGCCAGCAGCTTGGGCGGGGACAGGGGGTTGCGTGGCTACACCTTC.

This clone occurred once. This chain links TRBV6-5 with TRBJ2-2, with D possibly TRBD1 on 5 matching bases. CDR1 and CDR2 from the germline V gene are MNHEY and SVGAGI. Trimming cost V 3 bases and J 1 base, with 9 bases left between them. This CDR3 is built from 15 residues. CDR3 nucleotide sequence: TGTGCCAGCAGTTATGTCCAGGGGAACACCGGGGAGCTGTTTTTT. It codes for CASSYVQGNTGELFF.

This clone was seen once. The V gene is TRBV10-1, the J gene TRBJ2-2; 7 nucleotides match TRBD1. The germline V gene encodes CDR1 WNHNN and CDR2 SYGVQD (reference sequence). This CDR3 is built from 15 residues. The ends lost 7 bases at V and 4 bases at J; junction bases unmatched: 9. Written as DNA, the CDR3 is TGCGCCAGCACCTTCGACAGGGCCGGCACCGGGGAGCTGTTTTTT. It is translated as CASTFDRAGTGELFF.

The chain has TRBV5-8 and TRBJ1-2, with 8 nucleotides matching TRBD1. With V trimmed by 1 base and J by 5 bases, 7 bases remained unmatched. The CDR3 extends over 15 amino acids. Germline V lookup: CDR1 SGHTS, CDR2 YDEGEE. The DNA for the CDR3 is TGTGCCAGCAGCTTGAACGGACAGGGAACTTATGGCTACACCTTC. Amino acid sequence: CASSLNGQGTYGYTF.